The clone carrying this TCR beta chain showed up many times. Its specificity is unknown. The sample is drawn from a study of T cells in Graves' hyperthyroidism and ophthalmopathy. Study results and limitations: Before onset, by a median of approximately 5.9 months, the model predicted ophthalmopathy. Ophthalmopathy could be told apart from stable hyperthyroidism with a 13 V-J model.

RNA transcripts were the template for amplifying TCR beta CDR3 regions. Using the HTBI primer set, a first-round RT-PCR was run on the TCR CDR3. MiXCR, applied by TCRdb to the multiplex PCR reads, yields one record per CDR3 protein. The sample shows over 700,000 distinct CDR3 sequences, 30% to 40% of them seen only once. CDR3 length equals 14 residues. The V gene lost 1 base and the J gene lost 7 bases, with 10 bases spanning the gap. Germline V gives CDR1 SEHNR, CDR2 FQNEAQ (reference sequence). Stable hyperthyroidism: no ophthalmopathy progression over 18 months of follow-up. Reasons for excluding patients were uncontrolled infection, other autoimmune disease, pregnancy or lactation.

Sequenced: blood. The chain combines TRBV7-9 with TRBJ1-4; D gene ambiguous. This TCR was recovered from a woman aged 40 to 50 with Graves' hyperthyroidism. The chain's CDR3 is CASSLVTTGEKLFF. As DNA, the CDR3 is TGTGCCAGCAGCTTAGTTACCACGGGTGAAAAACTGTTTTTT.